This T cell receptor (beta chain) was sequenced during a study of blood T cell repertoires in COVID-19. Study as a whole: COVID-19 samples from acute and convalescent phases originated in the United States, Italy and Spain.

CDR3 size: 14 residues. V was cut by 4 bases and J by 4 bases, with 13 bases left in between. In germline, CDR1 is LGHNT, CDR2 FRNRAP. Original processing methods: By means of reference gene primer amplification, nucleated cell counts were estimated. Generated by immunoSEQ multiplex PCR, the TCRdb table keeps only in-frame clones and is missing some. V and J calls and clone size follow that table, whereas D and trimming were derived from the DNA. Among about 120,000 clones, just under 90% were seen once, and the ten largest hold 2% to 2.5%. This clone was detected a few times. This clonotype was sampled from a woman aged 45-65 years with acute or convalescent COVID-19. The material sequenced was peripheral blood. The chain links TRBV12-5 to TRBJ1-1; no clear D gene. CDR3 DNA: TGTGCTAGTGGTTCGGGAGGAGGGAGCACTGAAGCTTTCTTT. It is translated as CASGSGGGSTEAFF.